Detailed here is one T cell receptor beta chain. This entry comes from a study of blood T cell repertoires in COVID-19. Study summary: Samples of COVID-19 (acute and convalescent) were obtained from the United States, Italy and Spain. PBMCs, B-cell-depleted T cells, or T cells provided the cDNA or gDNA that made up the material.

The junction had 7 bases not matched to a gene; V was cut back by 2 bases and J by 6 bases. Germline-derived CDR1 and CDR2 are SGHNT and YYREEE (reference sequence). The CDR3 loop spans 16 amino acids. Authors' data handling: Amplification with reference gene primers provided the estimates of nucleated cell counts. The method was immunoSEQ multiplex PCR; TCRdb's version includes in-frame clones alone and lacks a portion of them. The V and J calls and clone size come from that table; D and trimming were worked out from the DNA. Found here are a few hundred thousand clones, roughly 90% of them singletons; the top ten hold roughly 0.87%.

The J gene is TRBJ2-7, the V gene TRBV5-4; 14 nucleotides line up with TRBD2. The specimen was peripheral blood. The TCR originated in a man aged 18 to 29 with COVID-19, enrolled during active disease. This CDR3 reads CASSLSAGLAGVEQYF. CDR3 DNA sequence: TGTGCCAGCAGCTTATCAGCGGGACTAGCGGGAGTCGAGCAGTACTTC.